This is a list of T cell receptor beta chains from one sample in a study of cytomegalovirus exposure and HLA in healthy donors. The repertoire was sequenced with immunoSEQ multiplex PCR; TCRdb's copy has only in-frame clones and lacks some. The sample has about 130,000 clones; about four fifths are singletons. Sequenced: PBMCs. The receptors stem from a human donor in good health. CDR3s include the opening cysteine and the closing phenylalanine or tryptophan. Fields, in order: V gene, J gene, D gene, clone size, CDR3 protein, CDR3 DNA. D genes are given only for firm matches. Only some rows state a clone size, as once, few, many or a class for expanded clones.

>TRBV7-3|TRBJ2-2|-|-
CASSLSGTGELFF
TGTGCCAGCAGCTTGTCAGGGACCGGGGAGCTGTTTTTT
>TRBV5-1|TRBJ2-5|-|-
CASSSPGAEETQYF
TGCGCCAGCAGCTCCCCAGGGGCGGAAGAGACCCAGTACTTC
>TRBV7-9|TRBJ1-2|TRBD1|once
CASSPGTGTGYTF
TGTGCCAGCAGCCCCGGGACAGGGACGGGCTACACCTTC
>TRBV19|TRBJ2-3|-|-
CASSIKLGTDTQYF
TGTGCCAGTAGTATAAAGCTCGGCACAGATACGCAGTATTTT
>TRBV27|TRBJ2-5|TRBD2|-
CASSEGLPGLVSETQYF
TGTGCCAGCAGCGAAGGGCTACCGGGACTAGTGTCAGAGACCCAGTACTTC
>TRBV9|TRBJ2-1|TRBD2|-
CASSVGLGGSYNEQFF
TGTGCCAGCAGCGTCGGACTGGGGGGGTCCTACAATGAGCAGTTCTTC
>TRBV4-1|TRBJ2-7|TRBD1|-
CASRITDRAYEQYF
TGCGCCAGCAGGATCACGGACAGGGCGTACGAGCAGTACTTC
>TRBV28|TRBJ1-4|TRBD1|-
CASSQGQGGKLFF
TGTGCCAGCAGTCAAGGACAGGGCGGAAAACTGTTTTTT
>TRBV5-1|TRBJ1-4|TRBD1|-
CASSLSGTGYEKLFF
TGCGCCAGCAGCCTGTCCGGGACAGGGTATGAAAAACTGTTTTTT
>TRBV28|TRBJ1-5|-|-
CASSRSLQGRGQPQHF
TGTGCCAGCAGCCGATCCCTACAGGGAAGGGGGCAGCCCCAGCATTTT
>TRBV6-6|TRBJ1-1|-|few
CASSSDSQPEAFF
TGTGCCAGCAGCAGCGATAGCCAACCTGAAGCTTTCTTT
>TRBV4-1|TRBJ2-1|-|once
CASSQSVSLEQFF
TGCGCCAGCAGCCAAAGCGTTTCGCTTGAGCAGTTCTTC
>TRBV6-6|TRBJ2-7|-|-
CASSYSQVYEQYF
TGTGCCAGCAGTTACTCTCAGGTGTACGAGCAGTACTTC
>TRBV25-1|TRBJ1-2|TRBD1|-
CASRDSNYGYTF
TGTGCCAGCCGGGACAGTAACTATGGCTACACCTTC
>TRBV6-6|TRBJ2-7|TRBD2|few
CATSRTSGVEQYF
TGTGCCACGAGCCGGACTAGCGGGGTCGAGCAGTACTTC
>TRBV7-2|TRBJ1-2|-|-
CASTLRWTAGSYGYTF
TGTGCCAGCACCTTACGCTGGACGGCGGGGTCCTATGGCTACACCTTC
>TRBV29-1|TRBJ2-1|-|-
CSAGVVGTEQFF
TGCAGCGCGGGGGTCGTCGGGACTGAGCAGTTCTTC
>TRBV4-1|TRBJ2-7|-|few
CASSQGREYWQYF
TGCGCCAGCAGCCAAGGTCGAGAGTATTGGCAGTACTTC
>TRBV9|TRBJ2-2|-|-
CASSVSGGPRELFF
TGTGCCAGCAGCGTATCCGGGGGGCCCCGGGAGCTGTTTTTT
>TRBV9|TRBJ2-3|-|-
CASSVVGVADTQYF
TGTGCCAGCAGCGTAGTAGGGGTTGCAGATACGCAGTATTTT
>TRBV27|TRBJ2-7|-|-
CASGQYYEQYF
TGTGCCAGCGGACAGTACTACGAGCAGTACTTC
>TRBV5-4|TRBJ2-2|-|-
CASSLEEAGELFF
TGTGCCAGCAGCTTGGAGGAGGCCGGGGAGCTGTTTTTT
>TRBV6-6|TRBJ1-3|-|few
CASSPLPLLSGNTIYF
TGTGCCAGCAGTCCCCTTCCCCTCCTCTCTGGAAACACCATATATTTT
>TRBV5-4|TRBJ2-7|-|few
CASSLNRNEQYF
TGTGCCAGCAGCTTGAACAGGAACGAGCAGTACTTC
>TRBV10-2|TRBJ1-1|-|-
CASRGGEAEAFF
TGCGCCAGCAGAGGAGGTGAGGCTGAAGCTTTCTTT
>TRBV11-2|TRBJ2-1|-|-
CASSQLTEQFF
TGTGCCAGCAGCCAACTGACAGAGCAGTTCTTC
>TRBV4-2|TRBJ2-3|-|-
CASSQGLSDTQYF
TGTGCCAGCAGCCAAGGATTGAGCGATACGCAGTATTTT
>TRBV5-1|TRBJ1-2|-|-
CASRTGSYGYTF
TGCGCCAGCAGAACAGGGTCCTATGGCTACACCTTC
>TRBV27|TRBJ1-2|-|-
CASSFVVGGVYGYTF
TGTGCCAGCAGTTTTGTTGTCGGGGGTGTTTATGGCTACACCTTC
>TRBV21-1|TRBJ1-1|-|once
CASSKEGGIGVTEAFF
TGTGCCAGCAGCAAAGAAGGAGGGATTGGGGTCACTGAAGCTTTCTTT
>TRBV6-1|TRBJ2-7|-|-
CASSFSRVSSYEQYF
TGTGCCAGCAGCTTTTCTAGAGTGAGCTCCTACGAGCAGTACTTC
>TRBV7-9|TRBJ2-2|-|-
CASSFAMGTLPNTGELFF
TGTGCCAGCAGCTTCGCCATGGGGACACTCCCTAACACCGGGGAGCTGTTTTTT
>TRBV28|TRBJ1-4|-|few
CASNIRKGFNEKLFF
TGTGCCAGCAACATAAGGAAGGGGTTTAATGAAAAACTGTTTTTT
>TRBV5-4|TRBJ2-1|TRBD1|-
CASSLERQGTGEQFF
TGTGCCAGCAGCTTGGAGAGACAGGGGACGGGTGAGCAGTTCTTC
>TRBV7-2|TRBJ1-6|-|once
CASSPRRGTYNSPLHF
TGTGCCAGCAGCCCCCGCAGGGGTACCTATAATTCACCCCTCCACTTT
>TRBV7-3|TRBJ1-4|-|few
CASSSSSGDEKLFF
TGTGCCAGCAGCTCCTCGTCGGGGGATGAAAAACTGTTTTTT
>TRBV7-8|TRBJ2-1|-|-
CASSLYWAYNEQFF
TGTGCCAGCAGCCTATACTGGGCGTACAATGAGCAGTTCTTC
>TRBV10-2|TRBJ1-4|-|-
CASTSARQVSNEKLFF
TGCGCCAGCACCTCCGCCCGACAGGTTAGTAATGAAAAACTGTTTTTT
>TRBV4-2|TRBJ2-5|TRBD2|once
CASSQEKLAGVLYQETQYF
TGTGCCAGCAGCCAAGAGAAGCTAGCGGGGGTCCTCTACCAAGAGACCCAGTACTTC
>TRBV5-1|TRBJ1-1|-|-
CASSFRQGTEAFF
TGCGCCAGCAGCTTTCGGCAGGGCACTGAAGCTTTCTTT
>TRBV28|TRBJ1-1|-|-
CASSLSPGVGTEAFF
TGTGCCAGCAGTTTAAGTCCAGGTGTTGGGACTGAAGCTTTCTTT
>TRBV2|TRBJ2-5|-|-
CASSEVPAETQYF
TGTGCCAGCAGTGAAGTTCCCGCGGAGACCCAGTACTTC
>TRBV6-6|TRBJ1-4|-|-
CASSSGRAGDEKLFF
TGTGCCAGCAGTTCAGGCAGGGCGGGGGATGAAAAACTGTTTTTT
>TRBV25-1|TRBJ2-5|TRBD1|-
CASSDTRTGRAAQYF
TGTGCCAGCAGTGATACCCGGACAGGGCGGGCGGCCCAGTACTTC
>TRBV6-5|TRBJ1-4|-|-
CASSENPGAEKLFF
TGTGCCAGCAGTGAAAACCCAGGGGCGGAAAAACTGTTTTTT
>TRBV5-1|TRBJ2-1|TRBD1|-
CASSSFGTGEDNEQFF
TGCGCCAGCAGCTCCTTCGGGACAGGAGAGGATAATGAGCAGTTCTTC
>TRBV9|TRBJ1-1|-|-
CASSVRDTGLTEAFF
TGTGCCAGCAGCGTACGGGACACCGGCTTGACTGAAGCTTTCTTT
>TRBV19|TRBJ1-4|-|-
CASSIWGLTNEKLFF
TGTGCCAGTAGTATCTGGGGGCTAACGAATGAAAAACTGTTTTTT
>TRBV6-4|TRBJ2-2|-|many
CASARDTDTGELFF
TGTGCCAGTGCGAGGGACACCGACACCGGGGAGCTGTTTTTT
>TRBV4-2|TRBJ2-3|-|-
CASSQDRDTQYF
TGTGCCAGCAGCCAAGATCGGGATACGCAGTATTTT
>TRBV5-3|TRBJ1-6|-|-
CASSSHGSNSPLHF
TGTGCCAGCAGCTCACATGGGAGTAACTCACCCCTCCACTTT
>TRBV2|TRBJ1-1|-|-
CASSVAGRTEAFF
TGTGCCAGCAGTGTCGCAGGCCGGACTGAAGCTTTCTTT